The rows below give T cell receptor beta chains drawn from one sample of a study of T cell repertoires in cytomegalovirus infection. These receptors have no known antigen. TCRdb independently ran MiXCR on the reads; one entry per CDR3 protein. The data hold 650,000 to 850,000 distinct CDR3 sequences, with about 29% observed a single time. The source material was cultured CD8+ T cells from PBMCs, sampled from culture after CMV antigen stimulation. These receptors all stem from a human donor in good health (CMV status not recorded). Some clones in this sample may be carry-over from other donors' samples. CDR3s include the opening cysteine and the closing phenylalanine or tryptophan. Fields, in order: J gene, clone size, D gene, V gene, CDR3 protein, CDR3 DNA. A D gene is named only where the DNA matches it firmly. Part of the rows lack a size; the others show once, few, many or a class for expanded clones.

j_gene: TRBJ2-4; abundance: many; d_gene: .; v_gene: TRBV7-6; CDR3aa: CASSLEDIPGFAKNIQYF; CDR3nt: TGTGCCAGCAGCTTAGAAGACATCCCCGGCTTCGCCAAAAACATTCAGTACTTC
j_gene: TRBJ2-1; abundance: few; d_gene: TRBD1; v_gene: TRBV7-9; CDR3aa: CASRTGTGLELMPYNEQFF; CDR3nt: TGTGCCAGCAGGACCGGGACAGGACTGGAACTGATGCCCTACAATGAGCAGTTCTTC
j_gene: TRBJ2-1; abundance: many; d_gene: TRBD2; v_gene: TRBV7-8; CDR3aa: CASSPASGGINEQFF; CDR3nt: TGTGCCAGCAGCCCCGCAAGCGGGGGGATAAATGAGCAGTTCTTC
j_gene: TRBJ1-2; abundance: .; d_gene: TRBD1; v_gene: TRBV7-9; CDR3aa: CASSGTTGVYGYTF; CDR3nt: TGTGCCAGCAGTGGGACGACAGGGGTATATGGCTACACCTTC
j_gene: TRBJ1-4; abundance: .; d_gene: TRBD1; v_gene: TRBV28; CDR3aa: CASSREHLGTGFF; CDR3nt: TGTGCCAGCAGTCGGGAACACCTTGGGACAGGGTTTTTT
j_gene: TRBJ2-5; abundance: .; d_gene: .; v_gene: TRBV12-3/TRBV12-4; CDR3aa: CASSPPGLGQETQYF; CDR3nt: TGTGCCAGCAGTCCACCGGGACTGGGGCAAGAGACCCAGTACTTC
j_gene: TRBJ2-7; abundance: many; d_gene: .; v_gene: TRBV6-5; CDR3aa: CASSYSSGSYEQYF; CDR3nt: TGTGCCAGCAGTTACTCGTCAGGGTCCTACGAGCAGTACTTC
j_gene: TRBJ1-1; abundance: .; d_gene: .; v_gene: TRBV11-3; CDR3aa: CASSLESSGTEAFF; CDR3nt: TGTGCCAGCAGCTTAGAATCATCTGGGACTGAAGCTTTCTTT
j_gene: TRBJ2-7; abundance: .; d_gene: .; v_gene: TRBV2; CDR3aa: CASSVRTRDVNYEQYF; CDR3nt: TGTGCCAGCAGTGTAAGAACCCGAGATGTCAACTACGAGCAGTACTTC
j_gene: TRBJ1-4; abundance: .; d_gene: .; v_gene: TRBV7-9; CDR3aa: CASSSRGSDEKLFF; CDR3nt: TGTGCCAGCAGCTCCAGGGGATCTGATGAAAAACTGTTTTTT
j_gene: TRBJ1-4; abundance: many; d_gene: .; v_gene: TRBV7-2; CDR3aa: CASSTRPVANEKLFF; CDR3nt: TGTGCCAGCAGCACCCGTCCGGTGGCTAATGAAAAACTGTTTTTT
j_gene: TRBJ1-6; abundance: .; d_gene: .; v_gene: TRBV5-5; CDR3aa: CASSLAGGGRNSPLHF; CDR3nt: TGTGCCAGCAGCTTGGCCGGGGGCGGAAGAAATTCACCCCTCCACTTT
j_gene: TRBJ2-7; abundance: .; d_gene: TRBD1; v_gene: TRBV7-4; CDR3aa: CASSGPGQATYEQYF; CDR3nt: TGTGCCAGCAGCGGGCCGGGACAGGCCACCTACGAGCAGTACTTC
j_gene: TRBJ1-1; abundance: .; d_gene: .; v_gene: TRBV27; CDR3aa: CASSRGRLLNTEAFF; CDR3nt: TGTGCCAGCAGTCGGGGCAGGCTTTTGAACACTGAAGCTTTCTTT
j_gene: TRBJ2-1; abundance: .; d_gene: .; v_gene: TRBV11-3; CDR3aa: CASSSGTLQNYNEQFF; CDR3nt: TGTGCCAGCAGCTCCGGGACATTGCAGAACTACAATGAGCAGTTCTTC
j_gene: TRBJ2-2; abundance: few; d_gene: .; v_gene: TRBV20-1; CDR3aa: CSASPNTGELFF; CDR3nt: TGCAGTGCTAGTCCTAACACCGGGGAGCTGTTTTTT
j_gene: TRBJ1-1; abundance: .; d_gene: .; v_gene: TRBV6-8; CDR3aa: CASSWEAVNTEAFF; CDR3nt: TGTGCCAGCAGTTGGGAAGCGGTGAACACTGAAGCTTTCTTT
j_gene: TRBJ1-5; abundance: .; d_gene: .; v_gene: TRBV7-6; CDR3aa: CASSADTQPQHF; CDR3nt: TGTGCCAGCAGCGCAGACACTCAGCCCCAGCATTTT
j_gene: TRBJ2-5; abundance: .; d_gene: TRBD2; v_gene: TRBV6-2/TRBV6-3; CDR3aa: CASSSTARGGRETQYF; CDR3nt: TGTGCCAGCAGTTCCACGGCGCGGGGGGGAAGAGAGACCCAGTACTTC
j_gene: TRBJ1-3; abundance: .; d_gene: .; v_gene: TRBV3-1; CDR3aa: CASSPGPSGNTIYF; CDR3nt: TGTGCCAGCAGTCCGGGCCCCTCTGGAAACACCATATATTTT
j_gene: TRBJ1-5; abundance: few; d_gene: .; v_gene: TRBV7-8; CDR3aa: CASSSKGISNQPQHF; CDR3nt: TGTGCCAGCAGCTCCAAGGGGATTAGCAATCAGCCCCAGCATTTT
j_gene: TRBJ2-1; abundance: few; d_gene: .; v_gene: TRBV27; CDR3aa: CASSLYGTSSYNEQFF; CDR3nt: TGTGCCAGCAGTTTATACGGCACGAGCTCCTACAATGAGCAGTTCTTC
j_gene: TRBJ2-1; abundance: .; d_gene: .; v_gene: TRBV25-1; CDR3aa: CASSLTYGGLSYNEQFF; CDR3nt: TGTGCCAGCAGTCTCACTTATGGGGGTCTCTCCTACAATGAGCAGTTCTTC
j_gene: TRBJ1-1; abundance: once; d_gene: .; v_gene: TRBV5-4; CDR3aa: CASSLGGDFTEAFF; CDR3nt: TGTGCCAGCAGCTTGGGAGGGGATTTCACTGAAGCTTTCTTT
j_gene: TRBJ2-1; abundance: .; d_gene: .; v_gene: TRBV3-1; CDR3aa: CASSQVGTPIRERGQFF; CDR3nt: TGTGCCAGCAGCCAAGTTGGGACCCCTATACGAGAAAGGGGGCAGTTCTTC
j_gene: TRBJ2-7; abundance: many; d_gene: .; v_gene: TRBV7-6; CDR3aa: CASSLARATLYEQYF; CDR3nt: TGTGCCAGCAGCTTAGCCCGGGCTACGCTCTACGAGCAGTACTTC
j_gene: TRBJ2-3; abundance: few; d_gene: TRBD2; v_gene: TRBV4-1; CDR3aa: CASSDLTGTSGGPDNTDTQYF; CDR3nt: TGCGCCAGCAGCGATTTGACCGGGACTAGCGGGGGCCCGGACAACACAGATACGCAGTATTTT
j_gene: TRBJ1-5; abundance: once; d_gene: .; v_gene: TRBV4-2; CDR3aa: CASSQAPGRTDQPQHF; CDR3nt: TGTGCCAGCAGCCAAGCACCCGGTCGGACAGATCAGCCCCAGCATTTT
j_gene: TRBJ2-1; abundance: .; d_gene: .; v_gene: TRBV7-2; CDR3aa: CASSSPRSRDNEQFF; CDR3nt: TGTGCCAGCAGCTCCCCCCGGAGTCGGGACAATGAGCAGTTCTTC
j_gene: TRBJ1-2; abundance: many; d_gene: .; v_gene: TRBV28; CDR3aa: CASSLEGIGYTF; CDR3nt: TGTGCCAGCAGTTTAGAAGGGATTGGCTACACCTTC
j_gene: TRBJ2-1; abundance: .; d_gene: .; v_gene: TRBV6-2/TRBV6-3; CDR3aa: CASSYMQGSYNEQFF; CDR3nt: TGTGCCAGCAGTTATATGCAGGGCTCCTACAATGAGCAGTTCTTC
j_gene: TRBJ2-5; abundance: .; d_gene: .; v_gene: TRBV6-5; CDR3aa: CASSHYHSQETQYF; CDR3nt: TGTGCCAGCAGTCACTACCACAGCCAAGAGACCCAGTACTTC
j_gene: TRBJ2-5; abundance: few; d_gene: .; v_gene: TRBV7-8; CDR3aa: CASSTPDRRETQYF; CDR3nt: TGTGCCAGCAGCACGCCAGACAGGAGGGAGACCCAGTACTTC
j_gene: TRBJ1-2; abundance: .; d_gene: TRBD1; v_gene: TRBV19; CDR3aa: CASSLDRPGRGYTF; CDR3nt: TGTGCCAGTAGTTTGGACAGGCCCGGTCGTGGCTACACCTTC
j_gene: TRBJ1-2; abundance: few; d_gene: .; v_gene: TRBV2; CDR3aa: CASSEKAFYGYTF; CDR3nt: TGTGCCAGCAGTGAAAAAGCTTTCTATGGCTACACCTTC
j_gene: TRBJ2-1; abundance: few; d_gene: .; v_gene: TRBV10-3; CDR3aa: CAISESTGTHNEQFF; CDR3nt: TGTGCCATCAGTGAGTCAACAGGAACCCACAATGAGCAGTTCTTC
j_gene: TRBJ2-1; abundance: .; d_gene: .; v_gene: TRBV9; CDR3aa: CASSSDGRNNEQFF; CDR3nt: TGTGCCAGCAGCTCCGACGGACGGAACAATGAGCAGTTCTTC
j_gene: TRBJ2-7; abundance: .; d_gene: .; v_gene: TRBV12-3/TRBV12-4; CDR3aa: CASSLAGKYEQYF; CDR3nt: TGTGCCAGCAGTTTAGCGGGCAAATACGAGCAGTACTTC
j_gene: TRBJ2-1; abundance: .; d_gene: TRBD2; v_gene: TRBV20-1; CDR3aa: CSARDMVAGGSYNEQFF; CDR3nt: TGCAGTGCTAGAGATATGGTAGCGGGGGGTTCGTACAATGAGCAGTTCTTC
j_gene: TRBJ1-5; abundance: many; d_gene: .; v_gene: TRBV7-8; CDR3aa: CASSSLVARSNQPQHF; CDR3nt: TGTGCCAGCAGCTCTCTAGTCGCCCGGAGCAATCAGCCCCAGCATTTT
j_gene: TRBJ2-1; abundance: .; d_gene: .; v_gene: TRBV20-1; CDR3aa: CSASQGPYNEQFF; CDR3nt: TGCAGTGCCTCCCAGGGGCCCTACAATGAGCAGTTCTTC
j_gene: TRBJ1-5; abundance: many; d_gene: .; v_gene: TRBV7-2; CDR3aa: CASSDLRGGNQPQHF; CDR3nt: TGTGCCAGCAGCGACCTAAGGGGCGGCAATCAGCCCCAGCATTTT
j_gene: TRBJ1-1; abundance: .; d_gene: .; v_gene: TRBV19; CDR3aa: CASRPPGTEAFF; CDR3nt: TGTGCCAGTAGGCCGCCAGGGACGGAAGCTTTCTTT
j_gene: TRBJ1-1; abundance: .; d_gene: TRBD1; v_gene: TRBV27; CDR3aa: CASSKNRGALNTEAFF; CDR3nt: TGTGCCAGCAGTAAAAACAGGGGCGCGTTGAACACTGAAGCTTTCTTT